This TCR beta chain was identified in a study of PD-L1 blockade in urothelial cancer. Study information: Male sex and bladder-origin urothelial cancer characterized about nine tenths of the roughly 29 patients. Study-level points and caveats: Expansion of tumor-associated blood clones at 3 weeks was greater in durable-benefit patients.

CDR3 length: 16 residues. Sequencing was performed with immunoSEQ multiplex PCR; in TCRdb, only in-frame clones are kept and a portion is missing. The table lists 35,000 or so clones, roughly a third of them singletons. It was locally advanced or metastatic urothelial carcinoma that patients had. In regard to this clone: As yet, its antigen is unknown.

The receptor's source is a man aged 55-75 years with urothelial cancer. The V and J genes are TRBV12-2 and TRBJ2-3; the DNA was not used to check the table's D call, TRBD2. TRBV12-2 is reported as a pseudogene. The sequencing here drew on tumor tissue, taken before atezolizumab (anti-PD-L1) treatment. CDR3 region: CASRLVVEESTDTQYF. CDR3 DNA sequence: TGTGCAAGTCGCTTAGTAGTGGAGGAGAGCACAGATACGCAGTATTTT.